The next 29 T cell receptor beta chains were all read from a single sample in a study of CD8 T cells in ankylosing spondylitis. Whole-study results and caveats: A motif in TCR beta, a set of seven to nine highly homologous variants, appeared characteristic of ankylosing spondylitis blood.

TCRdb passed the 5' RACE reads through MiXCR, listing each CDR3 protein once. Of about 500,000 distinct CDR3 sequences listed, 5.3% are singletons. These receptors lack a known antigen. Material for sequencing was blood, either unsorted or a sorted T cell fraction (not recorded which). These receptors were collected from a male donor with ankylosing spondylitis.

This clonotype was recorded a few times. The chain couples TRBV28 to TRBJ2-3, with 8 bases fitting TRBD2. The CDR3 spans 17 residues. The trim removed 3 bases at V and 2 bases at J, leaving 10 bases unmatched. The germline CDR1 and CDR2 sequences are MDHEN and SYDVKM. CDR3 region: CASSFSGLGRVTDTQYF. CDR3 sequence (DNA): TGTGCCAGCAGTTTTTCGGGACTAGGGAGGGTCACAGATACGCAGTATTTT.

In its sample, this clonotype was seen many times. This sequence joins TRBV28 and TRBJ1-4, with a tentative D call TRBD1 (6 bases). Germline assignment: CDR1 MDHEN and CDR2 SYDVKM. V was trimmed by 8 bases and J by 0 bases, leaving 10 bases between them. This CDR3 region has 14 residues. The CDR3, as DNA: TGTGCCAGCGCAGGGGACGCAACTAATGAAAAACTGTTTTTT. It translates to CASAGDATNEKLFF.

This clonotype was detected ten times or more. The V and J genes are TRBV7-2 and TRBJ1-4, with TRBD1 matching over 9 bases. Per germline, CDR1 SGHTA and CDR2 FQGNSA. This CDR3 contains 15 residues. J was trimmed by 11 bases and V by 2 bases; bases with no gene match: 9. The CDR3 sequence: CASSLTGTGSGKLFF. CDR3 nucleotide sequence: TGTGCCAGCAGCTTAACCGGGACAGGGTCAGGGAAACTGTTTTTT.

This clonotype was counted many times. CDR3 sequence: CASSQDGGDATTDTQYF. DNA of the CDR3: TGCGCCAGCAGCCAAGATGGCGGGGACGCAACAACAGATACGCAGTATTTT. V and J are TRBV4-1 and TRBJ2-3, with D possibly TRBD2 on 6 matching bases. The germline V gene encodes CDR1 MGHRA and CDR2 YSYEKL. Trimming removed 0 bases at V and 3 bases at J, with 16 bases between. There are 17 residues in the CDR3.

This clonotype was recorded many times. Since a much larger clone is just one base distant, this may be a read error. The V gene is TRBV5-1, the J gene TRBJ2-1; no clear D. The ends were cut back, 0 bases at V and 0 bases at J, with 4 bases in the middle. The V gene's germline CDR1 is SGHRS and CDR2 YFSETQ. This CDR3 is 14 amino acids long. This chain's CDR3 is CASSLESSYNEQFF. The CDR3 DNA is TGCGCCAGCAGCTTGGAAAGCTCCTACAATGAGCAGTTCTTC. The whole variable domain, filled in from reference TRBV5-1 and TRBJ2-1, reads KAGVTQTPRYLIKTRGQQVTLSCSPISGHRSVSWYQQTPGQGLQFLFEYFSETQRNKGNFPGRFSGRQFSNSRSEMNVSTLELGDSALYLCASSLESSYNEQFFGPGTRLTVL.

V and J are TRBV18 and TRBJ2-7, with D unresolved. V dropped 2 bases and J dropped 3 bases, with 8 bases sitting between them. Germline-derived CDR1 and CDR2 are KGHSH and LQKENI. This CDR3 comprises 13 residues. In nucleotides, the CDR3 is TGTGCCAGCTCACCAAGCCCCAGCTACGAGCAGTACTTC. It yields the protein CASSPSPSYEQYF.

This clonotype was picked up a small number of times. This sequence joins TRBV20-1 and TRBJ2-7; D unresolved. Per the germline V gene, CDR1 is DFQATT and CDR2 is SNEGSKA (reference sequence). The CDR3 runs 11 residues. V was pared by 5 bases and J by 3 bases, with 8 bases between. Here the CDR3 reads CSALERYEQYF. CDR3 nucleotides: TGCAGTGCTCTTGAGCGCTACGAGCAGTACTTC.

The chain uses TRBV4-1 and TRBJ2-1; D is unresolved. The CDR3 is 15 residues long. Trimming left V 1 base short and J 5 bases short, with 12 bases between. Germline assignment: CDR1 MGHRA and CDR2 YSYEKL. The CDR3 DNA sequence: TGCGCCAGCAGCCAAGTAAGGCTTGGACACAATGAGCAGTTCTTC. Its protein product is CASSQVRLGHNEQFF.

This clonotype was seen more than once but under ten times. The CDR3: CSALMPLNYGYTF. The CDR3 bases are TGCAGTGCCCTGATGCCCCTTAACTATGGCTACACCTTC. The chain uses TRBV20-1 and TRBJ1-2, with D unclear. V was pared by 6 bases and J by 1 base, with 12 bases between. CDR3 length: 13 residues. Looked up from germline, CDR1 is DFQATT and CDR2 is SNEGSKA (reference sequence).

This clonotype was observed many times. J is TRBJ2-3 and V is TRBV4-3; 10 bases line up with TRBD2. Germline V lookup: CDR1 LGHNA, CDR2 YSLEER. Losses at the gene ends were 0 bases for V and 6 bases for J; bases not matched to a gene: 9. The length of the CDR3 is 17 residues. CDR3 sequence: CASSQDKPPSGSDTQYF. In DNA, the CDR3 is TGCGCCAGCAGCCAAGACAAGCCACCTAGCGGGAGTGATACGCAGTATTTT.

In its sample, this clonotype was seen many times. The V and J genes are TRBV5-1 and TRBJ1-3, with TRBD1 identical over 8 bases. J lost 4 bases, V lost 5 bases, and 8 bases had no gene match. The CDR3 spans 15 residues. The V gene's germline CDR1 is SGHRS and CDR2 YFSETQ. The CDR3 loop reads CASSWTGFGGNTIYF. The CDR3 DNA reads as TGCGCCAGCAGTTGGACAGGGTTTGGGGGAAACACCATATATTTT. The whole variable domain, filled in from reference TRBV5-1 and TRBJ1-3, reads KAGVTQTPRYLIKTRGQQVTLSCSPISGHRSVSWYQQTPGQGLQFLFEYFSETQRNKGNFPGRFSGRQFSNSRSEMNVSTLELGDSALYLCASSWTGFGGNTIYFGEGSWLTVV.

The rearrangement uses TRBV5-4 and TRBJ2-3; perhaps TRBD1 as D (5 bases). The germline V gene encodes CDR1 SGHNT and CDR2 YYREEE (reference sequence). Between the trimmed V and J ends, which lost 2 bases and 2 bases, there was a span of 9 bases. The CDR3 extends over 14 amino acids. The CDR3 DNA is TGTGCCAGCAGCTTAGGGGTAGTCACAGATACGCAGTATTTT. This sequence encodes CASSLGVVTDTQYF.

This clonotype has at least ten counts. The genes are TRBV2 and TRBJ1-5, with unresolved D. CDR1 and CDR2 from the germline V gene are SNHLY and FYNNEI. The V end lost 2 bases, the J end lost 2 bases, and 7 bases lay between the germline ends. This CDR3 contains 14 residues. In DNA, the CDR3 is TGTGCCAGCAGTGAAATGGGAGGCAATCAGCCCCAGCATTTT. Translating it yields CASSEMGGNQPQHF.

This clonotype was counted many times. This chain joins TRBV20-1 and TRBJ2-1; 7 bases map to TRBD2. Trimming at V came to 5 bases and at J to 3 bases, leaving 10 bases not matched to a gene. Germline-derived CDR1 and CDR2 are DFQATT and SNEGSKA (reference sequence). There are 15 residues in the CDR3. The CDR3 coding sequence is TGCAGTGCTTACAGCTCGGGACTACTCTACAATGAGCAGTTCTTC. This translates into CSAYSSGLLYNEQFF.

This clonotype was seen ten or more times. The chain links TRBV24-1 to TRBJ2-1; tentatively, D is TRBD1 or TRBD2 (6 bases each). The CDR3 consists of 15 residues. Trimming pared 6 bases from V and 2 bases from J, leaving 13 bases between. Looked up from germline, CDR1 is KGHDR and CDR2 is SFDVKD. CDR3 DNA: TGTGCCACCAGTAAAGGGGGGTACCCCTACAATGAGCAGTTCTTC. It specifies CATSKGGYPYNEQFF.

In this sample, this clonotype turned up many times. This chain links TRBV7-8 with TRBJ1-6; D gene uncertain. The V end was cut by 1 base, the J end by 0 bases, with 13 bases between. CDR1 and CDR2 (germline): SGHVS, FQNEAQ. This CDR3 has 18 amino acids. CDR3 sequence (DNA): TGTGCCAGCAGCTTAGGGGGATACACGAGCTCCTATAATTCACCCCTCCACTTT. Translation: CASSLGGYTSSYNSPLHF.

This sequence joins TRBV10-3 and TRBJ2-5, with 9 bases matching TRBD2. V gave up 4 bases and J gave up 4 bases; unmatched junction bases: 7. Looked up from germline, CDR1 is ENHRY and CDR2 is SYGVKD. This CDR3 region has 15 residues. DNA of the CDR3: TGTGCCATCAGTGGCGGGGCGGGGGGGTCAGAGACCCAGTACTTC. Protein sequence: CAISGGAGGSETQYF.

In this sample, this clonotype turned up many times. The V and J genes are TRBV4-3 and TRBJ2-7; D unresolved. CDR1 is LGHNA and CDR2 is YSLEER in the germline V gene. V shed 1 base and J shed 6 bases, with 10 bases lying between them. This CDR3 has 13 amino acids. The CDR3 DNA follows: TGCGCCAGCAGCCAAGTTCGGCCGGGCGAGCAGTACTTC. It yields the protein CASSQVRPGEQYF.

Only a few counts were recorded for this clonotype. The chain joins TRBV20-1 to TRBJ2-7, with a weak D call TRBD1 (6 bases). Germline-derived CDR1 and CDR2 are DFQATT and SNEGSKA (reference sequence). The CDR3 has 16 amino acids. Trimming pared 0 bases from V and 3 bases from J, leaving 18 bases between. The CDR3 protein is CSARDLFRGTRYEQYF. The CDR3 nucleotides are TGCAGTGCTAGAGATCTATTCAGGGGAACTCGCTACGAGCAGTACTTC.

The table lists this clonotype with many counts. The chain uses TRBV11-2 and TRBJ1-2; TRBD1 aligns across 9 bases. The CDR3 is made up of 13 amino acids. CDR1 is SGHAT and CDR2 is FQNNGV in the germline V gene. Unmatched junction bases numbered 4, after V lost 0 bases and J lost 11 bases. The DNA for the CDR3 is TGTGCCAGCAGCTTAGATGGGACAGGGATTTACACCTTC. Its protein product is CASSLDGTGIYTF.

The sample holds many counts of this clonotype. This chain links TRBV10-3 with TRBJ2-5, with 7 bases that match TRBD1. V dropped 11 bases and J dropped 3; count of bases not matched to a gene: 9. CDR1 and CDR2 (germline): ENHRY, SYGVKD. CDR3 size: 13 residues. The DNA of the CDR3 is TGTGCCTCCTCCGGGACAGCTAAAGAGACCCAGTACTTC. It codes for CASSGTAKETQYF.

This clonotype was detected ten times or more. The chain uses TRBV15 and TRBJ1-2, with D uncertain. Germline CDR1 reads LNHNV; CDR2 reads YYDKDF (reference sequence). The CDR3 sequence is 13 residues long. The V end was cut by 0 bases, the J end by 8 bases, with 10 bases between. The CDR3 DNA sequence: TGTGCCACCAGCAGAGACAGAGGCGGGGGCTACACCTTC. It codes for CATSRDRGGGYTF.

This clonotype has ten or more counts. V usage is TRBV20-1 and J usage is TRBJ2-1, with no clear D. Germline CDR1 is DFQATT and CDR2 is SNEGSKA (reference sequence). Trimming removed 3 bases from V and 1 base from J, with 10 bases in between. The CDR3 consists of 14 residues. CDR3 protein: CSASKELSYNEQFF. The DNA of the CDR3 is TGCAGTGCTAGTAAGGAGCTGTCCTACAATGAGCAGTTCTTC.

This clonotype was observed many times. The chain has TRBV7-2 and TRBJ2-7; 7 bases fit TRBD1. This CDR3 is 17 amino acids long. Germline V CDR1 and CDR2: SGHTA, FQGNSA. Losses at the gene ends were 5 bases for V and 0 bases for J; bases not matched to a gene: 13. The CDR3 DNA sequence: TGTGCCAGCAGCCCACAACCTGGGACAGCCGCCTCCTACGAGCAGTACTTC. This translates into CASSPQPGTAASYEQYF. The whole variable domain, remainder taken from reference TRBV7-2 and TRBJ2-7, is GAGVSQSPSNKVTEKGKDVELRCDPISGHTALYWYRQSLGQGLEFLIYFQGNSAPDKSGLPSDRFSAERTGGSVSTLTIQRTQQEDSAVYLCASSPQPGTAASYEQYFGPGTRLTVT.

The CDR3 sequence is CASSPLTSTEAFF. The CDR3 DNA is TGTGCCAGCTCACCACTGACCAGCACTGAAGCTTTCTTT. This sequence joins TRBV18 and TRBJ1-1; no firm D call. This CDR3 is built from 13 residues. Trimming shortened V by 1 base and J by 4 bases, and 7 bases separated the two germline ends. Germline V gene sequence: CDR1 KGHSH, CDR2 LQKENI. The variable domain in full, completed from reference TRBV18 and TRBJ1-1, reads NAGVMQNPRHLVRRRGQEARLRCSPMKGHSHVYWYRQLPEEGLKFMVYLQKENIIDESGMPKERFSAEFPKEGPSILRIQQVVRGDSAAYFCASSPLTSTEAFFGQGTRLTVV.

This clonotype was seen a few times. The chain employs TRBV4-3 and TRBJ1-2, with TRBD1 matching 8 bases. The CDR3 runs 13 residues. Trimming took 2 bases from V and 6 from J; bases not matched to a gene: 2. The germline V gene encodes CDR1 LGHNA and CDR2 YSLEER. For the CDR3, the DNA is TGCGCCAGCAGCCAAAGGACAGGGCATGGCTACACCTTC. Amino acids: CASSQRTGHGYTF.

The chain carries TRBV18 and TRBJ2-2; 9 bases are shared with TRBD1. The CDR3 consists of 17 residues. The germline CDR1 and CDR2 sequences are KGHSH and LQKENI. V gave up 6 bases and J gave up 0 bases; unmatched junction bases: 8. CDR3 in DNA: TGTGCCAGCTCCCTTTTGGGACAGGGATCGAACACCGGGGAGCTGTTTTTT. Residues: CASSLLGQGSNTGELFF.

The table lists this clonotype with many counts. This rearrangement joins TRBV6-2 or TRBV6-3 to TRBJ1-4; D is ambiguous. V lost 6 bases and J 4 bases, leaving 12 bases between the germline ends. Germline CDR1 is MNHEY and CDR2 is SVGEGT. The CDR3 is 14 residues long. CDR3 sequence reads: CASRFRAVNEKLFF. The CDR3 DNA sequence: TGTGCCAGCAGATTCCGGGCCGTTAATGAAAAACTGTTTTTT.

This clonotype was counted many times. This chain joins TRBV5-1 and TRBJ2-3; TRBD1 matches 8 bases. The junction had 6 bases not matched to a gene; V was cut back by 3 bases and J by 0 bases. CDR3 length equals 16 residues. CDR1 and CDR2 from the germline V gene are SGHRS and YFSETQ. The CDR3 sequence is CASSWGTGSSTDTQYF. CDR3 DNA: TGCGCCAGCAGCTGGGGGACAGGCTCTAGCACAGATACGCAGTATTTT.